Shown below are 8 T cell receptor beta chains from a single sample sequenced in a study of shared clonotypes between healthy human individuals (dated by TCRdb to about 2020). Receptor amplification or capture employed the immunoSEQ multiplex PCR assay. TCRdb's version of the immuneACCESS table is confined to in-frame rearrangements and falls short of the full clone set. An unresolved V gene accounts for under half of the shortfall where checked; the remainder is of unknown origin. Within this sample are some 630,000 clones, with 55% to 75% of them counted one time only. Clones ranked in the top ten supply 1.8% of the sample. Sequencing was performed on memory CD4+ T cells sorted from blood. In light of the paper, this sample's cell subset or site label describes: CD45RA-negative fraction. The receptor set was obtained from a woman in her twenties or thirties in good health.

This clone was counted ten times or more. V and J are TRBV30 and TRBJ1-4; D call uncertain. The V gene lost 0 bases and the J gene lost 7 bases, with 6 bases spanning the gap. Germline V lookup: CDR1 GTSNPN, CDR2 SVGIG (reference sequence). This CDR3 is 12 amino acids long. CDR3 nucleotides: TGTGCCTGGAGTGTATTCGGTGAAAAACTGTTTTTT. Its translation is CAWSVFGEKLFF.

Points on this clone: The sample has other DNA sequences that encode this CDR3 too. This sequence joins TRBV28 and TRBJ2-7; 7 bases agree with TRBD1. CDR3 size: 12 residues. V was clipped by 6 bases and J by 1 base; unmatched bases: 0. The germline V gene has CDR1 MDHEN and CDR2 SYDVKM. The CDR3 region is CASRTGSYEQYF. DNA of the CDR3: TGTGCCAGCAGGACAGGGTCCTACGAGCAGTACTTC. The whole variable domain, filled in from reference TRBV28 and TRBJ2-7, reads DVKVTQSSRYLVKRTGEKVFLECVQDMDHENMFWYRQDPGLGLRLIYFSYDVKMKEKGDIPEGYSVSREKKERFSLILESASTNQTSMYLCASRTGSYEQYFGPGTRLTVT.

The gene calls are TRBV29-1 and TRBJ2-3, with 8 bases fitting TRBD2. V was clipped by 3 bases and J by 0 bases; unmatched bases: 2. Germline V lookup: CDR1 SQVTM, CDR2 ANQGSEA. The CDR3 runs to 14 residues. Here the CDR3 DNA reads TGCAGCGTTGAGCCTAGCGGGAGCACAGATACGCAGTATTTT. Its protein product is CSVEPSGSTDTQYF.

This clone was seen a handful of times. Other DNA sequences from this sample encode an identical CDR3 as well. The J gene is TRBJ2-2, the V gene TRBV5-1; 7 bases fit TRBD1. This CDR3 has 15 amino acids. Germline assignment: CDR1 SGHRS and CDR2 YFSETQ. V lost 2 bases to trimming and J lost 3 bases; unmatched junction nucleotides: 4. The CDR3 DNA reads TGCGCCAGCAGCTTTGGGGACAGAGACACCGGGGAGCTGTTTTTT. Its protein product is CASSFGDRDTGELFF.

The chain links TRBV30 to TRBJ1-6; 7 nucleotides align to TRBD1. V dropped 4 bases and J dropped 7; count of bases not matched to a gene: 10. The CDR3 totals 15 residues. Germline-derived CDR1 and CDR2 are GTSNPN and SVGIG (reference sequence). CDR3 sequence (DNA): TGTGCCTGGAATAGAGGCCGCAGGGGGAATTCACCCCTCCACTTT. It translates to CAWNRGRRGNSPLHF.

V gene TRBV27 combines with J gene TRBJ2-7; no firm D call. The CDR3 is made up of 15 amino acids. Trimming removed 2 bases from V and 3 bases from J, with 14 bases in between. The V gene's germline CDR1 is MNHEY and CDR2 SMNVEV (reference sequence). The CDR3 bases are TGTGCCAGCAGTTTAAACAGCCTTTTTGTCTACGAGCAGTACTTC. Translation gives CASSLNSLFVYEQYF.

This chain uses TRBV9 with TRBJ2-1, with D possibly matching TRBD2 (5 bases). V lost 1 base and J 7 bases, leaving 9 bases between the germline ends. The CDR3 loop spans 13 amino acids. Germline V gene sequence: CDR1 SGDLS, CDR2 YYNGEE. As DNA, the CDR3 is TGTGCCAGCAGCGTAAGTGGGGAGAATGAGCAGTTCTTC. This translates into CASSVSGENEQFF.

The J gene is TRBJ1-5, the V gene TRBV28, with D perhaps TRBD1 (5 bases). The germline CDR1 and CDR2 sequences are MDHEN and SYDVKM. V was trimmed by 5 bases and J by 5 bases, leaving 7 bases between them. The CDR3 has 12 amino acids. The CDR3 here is CASSGTYQPQHF. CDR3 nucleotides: TGTGCCAGCAGTGGGACTTATCAGCCCCAGCATTTT.